The subject of this entry is one T cell receptor beta chain. Its antigen is unknown. A much more abundant neighbour one base away suggests this may be a read error. TCR beta CDR3 regions were amplified from RNA transcripts. TCR CDR3 underwent first-round RT-PCR with the HTBI primer set. TCRdb re-called the multiplex PCR reads with MiXCR, one entry per CDR3 protein. The sample has around 760,000 distinct CDR3 sequences; about a third are singletons. This entry belongs to a study of T cells in Graves' hyperthyroidism and ophthalmopathy. The study's findings and limits: Ophthalmopathy and stable hyperthyroidism were separated by a 13 V-J model.

Sequenced input: blood. This receptor was identified in a woman aged 35 to 49 with Graves' hyperthyroidism.

The CDR3 bases are TGTGCCAGCAGCTTAGAACCAGGGGGGGGCGACGAGCAGTACTTC. Amino acids: CASSLEPGGGDEQYF. The rearrangement uses TRBV7-9 and TRBJ2-7; D possibly uses TRBD1 or TRBD2 (7 bases each). V shed 1 base and J shed 5 bases, with 15 bases lying between them. The CDR3 spans 15 residues. Germline values: CDR1 SEHNR, CDR2 FQNEAQ (reference sequence).